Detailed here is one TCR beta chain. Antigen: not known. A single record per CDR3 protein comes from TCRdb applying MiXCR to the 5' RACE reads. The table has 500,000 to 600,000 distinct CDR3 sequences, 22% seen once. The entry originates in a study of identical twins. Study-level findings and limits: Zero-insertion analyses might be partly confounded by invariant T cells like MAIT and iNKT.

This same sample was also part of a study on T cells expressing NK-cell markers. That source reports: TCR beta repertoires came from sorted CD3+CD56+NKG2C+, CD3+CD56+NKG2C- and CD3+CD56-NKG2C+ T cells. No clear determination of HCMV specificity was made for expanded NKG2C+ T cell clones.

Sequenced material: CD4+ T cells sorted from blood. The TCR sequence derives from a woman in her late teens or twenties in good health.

CDR3 coding DNA: TGTGCCAGCAGTTTGTCGGACAGAAGATCAACTAATGAAAAACTGTTTTTT. As protein: CASSLSDRRSTNEKLFF. The V call is TRBV12-3 or TRBV12-4, the J call TRBJ1-4, with D possibly matching TRBD1 (6 bases). There are 17 residues in the CDR3. The V end was cut by 3 bases, the J end by 0 bases, with 14 bases between.